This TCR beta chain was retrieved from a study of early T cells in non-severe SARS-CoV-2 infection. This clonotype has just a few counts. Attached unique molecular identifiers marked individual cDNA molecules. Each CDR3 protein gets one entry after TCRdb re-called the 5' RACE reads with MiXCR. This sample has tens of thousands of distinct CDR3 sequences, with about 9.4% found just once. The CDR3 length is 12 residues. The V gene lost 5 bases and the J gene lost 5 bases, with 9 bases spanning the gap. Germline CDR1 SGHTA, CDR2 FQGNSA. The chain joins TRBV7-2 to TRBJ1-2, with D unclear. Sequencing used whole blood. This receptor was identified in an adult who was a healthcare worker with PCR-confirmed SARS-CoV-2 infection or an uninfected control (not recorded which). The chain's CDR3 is CASSASPYGYTF. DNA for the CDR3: TGTGCCAGCAGCGCCTCACCGTATGGCTACACCTTC.